This T cell receptor (beta chain) originates from a study of blood T cells in healthy people across ages. Primers used in a second PCR of roughly 6 to 12 cycles were a sample-barcoded 5' primer and a J-beta primer mix. One entry per CDR3 protein, called by TCRdb with MiXCR from the 5' RACE reads. The sample records 550,000 to 650,000 distinct CDR3 sequences, about 26% being singletons. Isolation yielded PBMCs, at least 7 million per sample, in every case. The ends were cut back, 3 bases at V and 5 bases at J, with 13 bases in the middle. The CDR3 contains 14 residues. Germline CDR1 is SNHLY and CDR2 is FYNNEI. This sample was shared with a second study, whose subject was T cells of mothers and their children. From that report: The sample comes from eight to ten healthy Caucasian donors: mothers and children.

Sequencing used blood. The receptor was isolated from a boy between 2 and 10 years old in good health. V and J are TRBV2 and TRBJ2-5; D remains unclear. The CDR3 DNA is TGTGCCAGCAGTGATGGACGGGCTGGGGAGACCCAGTACTTC. The encoded protein is CASSDGRAGETQYF.